The clone carrying this T cell receptor (beta chain) came up once. Its antigen is not identified. V shed 5 bases, J shed 6 bases, and the junction held 11 bases outside the gene matches. This CDR3 spans 15 amino acids. Germline CDR1 is MNHEY and CDR2 is SVGAGI. This sample is drawn from a study of cytomegalovirus exposure and HLA in healthy donors. Study-level results: Later analysis indicated greater clonal expansion among HLA-associated TCR beta chains than among equally common other chains. TCR beta V- and J-gene trimming was later associated with a missense DCLRE1C variant. Later, TCR association rates were found to vary by HLA locus, highest for DRB1 and lowest for HLA-C.

The study ran its PCR with 60 Vbeta and 13 Jbeta primers. Generated by immunoSEQ multiplex PCR, the TCRdb table keeps only in-frame clones and is missing some. The profile shows approximately 110,000 clones, about three quarters of them singletons. This sequence joins TRBV6-5 and TRBJ2-7; 9 bases are shared with TRBD1. The receptor was isolated from a man aged 45 to 65 in good health and CMV-seronegative. The sequenced sample consisted of PBMCs. CDR3 DNA: TGTGCCAGCAGTAGCCCCGGGACAGGGTCGGGCGAGCAGTACTTC. This sequence encodes CASSSPGTGSGEQYF.